Below are 27 T cell receptor beta chains sequenced from a single sample in a study of post-analysis software for immune sequencing data. Antigen specificity for these receptors is unknown. Study outcomes and limitations: In patients, four to six TRBV segments were more frequent than in controls, with TRBV5-6, TRBV5-1 and TRBV20-1 among them.

Unique molecular identifiers were present in the TCR beta cDNA libraries. In TCRdb, the PCR reads were re-called with MiXCR into one record per CDR3 protein. Of hundreds of thousands of distinct CDR3 sequences listed, approximately 30% are singletons. Material for sequencing was blood. These receptors all stem from a girl between 10 and 17 years old with multiple sclerosis.

Note on this clonotype: It may be a read error: a sequence one base away is much more abundant. This chain uses TRBV7-8 with TRBJ2-7; D possibly corresponds to TRBD2 (5 bases). This CDR3 comprises 14 residues. The V end was cut by 5 bases, the J end by 12 bases, with 23 bases between. Germline V gene data show CDR1 as SGHVS and CDR2 as FQNEAQ. In DNA, the CDR3 is TGTGCCAGCAGCGGAACGGGATCAGGAGAGACCCGGTACTTC. The encoded protein is CASSGTGSGETRYF.

This clonotype was found a few times. The V gene is TRBV29-1, the J gene TRBJ2-4; 10 bases match TRBD1. Germline-derived CDR1 and CDR2 are SQVTM and ANQGSEA. Germline trimming cut 6 bases from V and 7 bases from J; bases unmatched to any gene: 12. The CDR3 is 15 amino acids. The CDR3 here is CSVGTPTGGANIQYF. The CDR3 DNA is TGCAGCGTCGGAACCCCGACAGGGGGCGCGAACATTCAGTACTTC.

This clonotype was picked up a small number of times. This chain joins TRBV11-2 and TRBJ2-7, with D perhaps being TRBD1 or TRBD2 (5 bases each). CDR3 length: 15 residues. In germline, CDR1 is SGHAT, CDR2 FQNNGV. V shed 3 bases and J shed 4 bases, with 16 bases lying between them. CDR3 protein: CASSFGRDEGYEQYF. The CDR3 nucleotides are TGTGCCAGCAGCTTCGGACGGGACGAGGGTTACGAGCAGTACTTC.

The chain employs TRBV4-3 and TRBJ2-3, with 7 bases matching TRBD2. With V trimmed by 1 base and J by 1 base, 8 bases remained unmatched. Germline V CDR1 and CDR2: LGHNA, YSLEER. The CDR3 runs to 17 residues. The CDR3 region is CASSQGGEGRGTDTQYF. The DNA of the CDR3 is TGCGCCAGCAGCCAAGGTGGGGAGGGCCGGGGCACAGATACGCAGTATTTT.

The J gene is TRBJ1-2, the V gene TRBV7-3; D not certain. The CDR3 contains 14 residues. Per germline, CDR1 SGHTA and CDR2 FQGTGA. Trimming left V 1 base short and J 7 bases short, with 13 bases between. CDR3 in DNA: TGTGCCAGCAGCTTAATTGGAAACGGGCTTGGCTACACCTTC. As protein: CASSLIGNGLGYTF.

The CDR3, as DNA: TGTGCCAGCTCCGATACCGGGACTGAAACTGGGGAAAAACTGTTTTTT. Translated, it gives CASSDTGTETGEKLFF. This chain connects TRBV6-1 to TRBJ1-4, with a weak D call TRBD1 (5 bases). Germline V gene data show CDR1 as MNHNS and CDR2 as SASEGT. The CDR3 covers 16 residues. V was cut by 8 bases and J by 8 bases, with 24 bases left in between.

This clonotype was counted at least ten times. The genes are TRBV4-3 and TRBJ2-1; weak D call: TRBD2 (5 bases). The germline V gene has CDR1 LGHNA and CDR2 YSLEER. Trimming removed 1 base at V and 7 bases at J, with 11 bases between. This CDR3 comprises 14 residues. CDR3 sequence (DNA): TGCGCCAGCAGCCAAGTACTAGGTTCAAATGAGCAGTTCTTC. Its translation: CASSQVLGSNEQFF.

The chain links TRBV10-1 to TRBJ2-1, with unresolved D. The tail of the sequence fits TRBJ2-7 better, so the J call may be wrong. Per germline, CDR1 WNHNN and CDR2 SYGVQD (reference sequence). CDR3 size: 14 residues. The CDR3 is CASKPLGYHYEQYF. The CDR3 nucleotides are TGCGCCAGCAAGCCCTTGGGGTATCACTACGAGCAGTACTTC.

Details on this clonotype: This could be a read error, since a much larger clone is one nucleotide away. The V gene is TRBV20-1, the J gene TRBJ1-2, with D possibly being TRBD1 (6 bases). This CDR3 contains 13 residues. Germline lookup yields CDR1 DFQATT and CDR2 SNEGSKA (reference sequence). Trimming took off 3 bases at V and 0 bases at J, with 8 bases between the two ends. The CDR3 DNA reads as TGCAGTGCTAGGAGGACAGCTAACTATGGCTACACCTTC. This translates into CSARRTANYGYTF.

V is TRBV29-1 and J is TRBJ1-4; D unresolved. V shed 2 bases and J shed 4 bases, with 8 bases lying between them. CDR1 is SQVTM, CDR2 ANQGSEA, per germline. The CDR3 runs to 13 residues. CDR3 protein: CSVEIGFNEKLFF. Here the CDR3 DNA reads TGCAGCGTTGAAATCGGTTTTAATGAAAAACTGTTTTTT. The full variable domain, completed using reference TRBV29-1 and TRBJ1-4, is SAVISQKPSRDICQRGTSLTIQCQVDSQVTMMFWYRQQPGQSLTLIATANQGSEATYESGFVIDKFPISRPNLTFSTLTVSNMSPEDSSIYLCSVEIGFNEKLFFGSGTQLSVL.

The genes are TRBV9 and TRBJ2-5; D call uncertain. The CDR3 spans 13 residues. The germline V gene encodes CDR1 SGDLS and CDR2 YYNGEE. V shed 0 bases and J shed 5 bases, with 8 bases lying between them. This CDR3 is CASSVAPLETQYF. The DNA of the CDR3 is TGTGCCAGCAGCGTAGCTCCTCTGGAGACCCAGTACTTC.

CDR3 in amino acids: CASSGARETQYF. CDR3 DNA sequence: TGTGCCAGCAGTGGGGCCAGAGAGACCCAGTACTTC. The chain recombines TRBV12-3 or TRBV12-4 with TRBJ2-5; tentatively, D is TRBD1 (5 bases). CDR3 length equals 12 residues. V was trimmed by 5 bases and J by 4 bases, leaving 8 bases between them.

This clonotype was counted a few times. The gene calls are TRBV27 and TRBJ1-2; 8 positions match TRBD1. This CDR3 is 13 amino acids long. The V segment lost 7 bases and the J segment 8 bases; nucleotides outside the gene matches: 9. Germline V gene data show CDR1 as MNHEY and CDR2 as SMNVEV (reference sequence). The CDR3 coding sequence is TGTGCCAGCATGGAGACAGGGGCTCCAGGCTACACCTTC. It specifies CASMETGAPGYTF.

V and J are TRBV20-1 and TRBJ2-7, with a weak D call TRBD1 (5 bases). Germline CDR1 is DFQATT and CDR2 is SNEGSKA (reference sequence). This CDR3 contains 14 residues. V was pared by 5 bases and J by 0 bases, with 14 bases between. CDR3 sequence reads: CSASGSRSSYEQYF. DNA of the CDR3: TGCAGTGCTTCAGGGTCAAGGAGCTCCTACGAGCAGTACTTC.

V and J are TRBV28 and TRBJ2-5; unclear D gene. Germline CDR1 is MDHEN and CDR2 is SYDVKM. V was clipped by 2 bases and J by 5 bases, with 15 bases between them. CDR3 length equals 15 residues. The CDR3 nucleotides are TGTGCCAGCAGTTTACCCGGACGGGCTGGGGAGACCCAGTACTTC. This sequence encodes CASSLPGRAGETQYF.

This clonotype was picked up a small number of times. The V and J genes are TRBV29-1 and TRBJ2-1, with D perhaps TRBD1 or TRBD2 (5 bases each). The CDR3 is 14 residues long. V lost 6 bases, J lost 3 bases, and 15 bases lay in between. Germline values: CDR1 SQVTM, CDR2 ANQGSEA. Written as DNA, the CDR3 is TGCAGCGTCTTACGGGACCCCGGCTACAATGAGCAGTTCTTC. It encodes CSVLRDPGYNEQFF.

The rearrangement joins TRBV15 to TRBJ2-3, with D hard to call. The CDR3 is made up of 12 amino acids. V was pared by 9 bases and J by 1 base, with 8 bases between. In germline, CDR1 is LNHNV, CDR2 YYDKDF (reference sequence). In nucleotides, the CDR3 is TGTGCCACGGGGTGGGGCACAGATACGCAGTATTTT. This gives the protein CATGWGTDTQYF.

Turning to this clonotype: The junction departs from the called germline gene at one end, perhaps through a read error. The chain couples TRBV4-1 to TRBJ2-2; D assignment may be TRBD1 or TRBD2 (7 bases each). The CDR3 has 19 residues. The V gene's germline CDR1 is MGHRA and CDR2 YSYEKL. The CDR3 loop is CASSHPGGRGTINTGERFF. The CDR3 DNA reads as TGCGCCAGCAGCCACCCAGGGGGTAGAGGGACTATAAACACCGGGGAGCGGTTTTTT.

This clonotype came up once. A much larger clonotype is one base distant, so this may be a read error. This chain connects TRBV5-5 to TRBJ2-1, with D possibly matching TRBD2 (6 bases). Germline V gene data show CDR1 as SGHKS and CDR2 as YYEKEE (reference sequence). Trimming stripped 5 bases from V and 0 bases from J, with 9 bases between. The CDR3 length is 14 residues. CDR3 sequence (DNA): TGTGCCAGCAGGGGGACTGTCTCCTACAATGAGCAGTTCTTC. Translated, it gives CASRGTVSYNEQFF. The complete variable domain, with remaining parts taken from reference TRBV5-5 and TRBJ2-1, reads DAGVTQSPTHLIKTRGQQVTLRCSPISGHKSVSWYQQVLGQGPQFIFQYYEKEERGRGNFPDRFSARQFPNYSSELNVNALLLGDSALYLCASRGTVSYNEQFFGPGTRLTVL.

J is TRBJ1-6 and V is TRBV6-1, with 7 bases lining up with TRBD1. Germline V gene sequence: CDR1 MNHNS, CDR2 SASEGT. The CDR3 is made up of 15 amino acids. Trimming cost V 6 bases and J 3 bases; bases outside gene matches: 5. The CDR3 reads CASSEGQLYNSPLHF. CDR3 bases: TGTGCCAGCAGCGAGGGACAGCTCTATAATTCACCCCTCCACTTT.

This clonotype was counted at least ten times. This rearrangement joins TRBV7-2 to TRBJ2-5; TRBD2 matches 8 bases. The CDR3 is made up of 12 amino acids. Germline CDR1 and CDR2: SGHTA and FQGNSA. Trimming cost V 5 bases and J 6 bases; bases outside gene matches: 2. DNA for the CDR3: TGTGCCAGCAGCGCGGGGGGACAGACCCAGTACTTC. It encodes CASSAGGQTQYF.

The rearrangement uses TRBV14 and TRBJ2-3, with D unresolved. CDR1 SGHDN and CDR2 FVKESK come from the germline V gene. Between the trimmed V and J ends, which lost 4 bases and 4 bases, there was a span of 9 bases. The CDR3 is made up of 13 amino acids. Written as DNA, the CDR3 is TGTGCCAGCAGCCTAAAGTGGGCAGATACGCAGTATTTT. This translates into CASSLKWADTQYF.

The V gene is TRBV5-6, the J gene TRBJ2-3, with TRBD2 matching 11 bases. Trimming cost V 0 bases and J 1 base; bases outside gene matches: 10. This CDR3 is 19 amino acids long. Looked up from germline, CDR1 is SGHDT and CDR2 is YYEEEE. The CDR3 spells CASSLAGTSGRGGTDTQYF. The CDR3, as DNA: TGTGCCAGCAGCTTGGCGGGAACTAGCGGGAGAGGAGGCACAGATACGCAGTATTTT.

This clonotype was observed many times. The rearrangement uses TRBV6-5 and TRBJ1-2, with a tentative D call TRBD1 (6 bases). The V and J ends lost 5 bases and 4 bases respectively, with 11 bases between them. Per germline, CDR1 MNHEY and CDR2 SVGAGI. The CDR3 runs 13 residues. CDR3: CASSTRQAYGYTF. The CDR3 region has the DNA TGTGCCAGCAGTACGAGACAGGCCTATGGCTACACCTTC.

This clonotype was seen more than once but under ten times. CDR3 DNA sequence: TGCGCCAGCAGTCGCGGCCTTGAAGCCAAAAACATTCAGTACTTC. Translating it yields CASSRGLEAKNIQYF. The rearrangement links TRBV4-1 to TRBJ2-4; D is unresolved. V gave up 6 bases and J gave up 0 bases, with 12 bases separating them. The CDR3 spans 15 residues. CDR1 and CDR2 (germline): MGHRA, YSYEKL.

V gene TRBV4-1 combines with J gene TRBJ2-1; 11 bases agree with TRBD2. Unmatched junction bases numbered 7, after V lost 4 bases and J lost 5 bases. This CDR3 comprises 16 residues. The germline V gene encodes CDR1 MGHRA and CDR2 YSYEKL. The CDR3 sequence: CASSLTVGLADNEQFF. DNA for the CDR3: TGCGCCAGCAGCCTTACGGTGGGACTAGCGGACAATGAGCAGTTCTTC.

This clonotype has a handful of counts. This chain links TRBV7-2 with TRBJ2-3; the D gene is possibly TRBD2 (5 bases). The CDR3 has 16 amino acids. Deletions cut 2 bases from V and 11 bases from J, with 23 bases between. The germline CDR1 and CDR2 sequences are SGHTA and FQGNSA. The CDR3 DNA sequence: TGTGCCAGCAGCTTACAAGGAGGAGGCGGTACGTGGAAGCAGTATTTT. This sequence encodes CASSLQGGGGTWKQYF.